This TCR beta chain was retrieved from a study of Ad26.COV2.S vaccination and SARS-CoV-2 variants (dated by TCRdb to the early 2020s). Some background on the complete study: Vaccine-arm donors were drawn from COV1001, a multicentre, randomized, double-blind, placebo-controlled phase I-IIa trial of Ad26.COV2.S in healthy adults. Sequencing of the TCRbeta repertoire served to evaluate the specificity and breadth of SARS-CoV-2-reactive T cell receptors following Ad26.COV2.S vaccination. Trial participants were randomized into five groups of five, in which low-dose or high-dose Ad26.COV2.S was given once or twice, or placebo was given on both occasions. A total of approximately 30 samples were included in the TCR-sequenced set, comprising around 19 Ad26.COV2.S vaccine recipients, 5 placebo recipients and 8 SARS-CoV-2 convalescent individuals. Investigators remained blinded to trial group allocation during experiments and outcome assessment. Ad26.COV2.S was administered intramuscularly at 5 x 10^10 or 1 x 10^11 viral particles, either as a single shot or as two shots given 56 days apart.

With respect to this clone: The antigen it recognizes is unknown. Within one base of it there is no much larger clone, and no base qualities were kept.

Reading the germline V gene (reference sequence) gives CDR1 SEHNR and CDR2 FQNEAQ. V is clipped by 5 bases and J by 2 bases, and the sequence between their germline boundaries is 15 bases long. The CDR3, from cysteine to phenylalanine, totals 16 residues. CDR3 DNA is the only sequence kept; it has 48 bases, read in frame from the first base. What the work shows at the level of the full study, not this receptor alone: Higher spike-specific TCR breadth was observed in Ad26.COV2.S recipients than in placebo recipients (P = 0.0014). Comparable non-spike TCR breadth was observed between vaccine and placebo recipients, consistent with only spike being contained in the vaccine. The study was not powered to compare responses between vaccine doses or regimens. The authors noted that the TCR breadth and depth analyses may have underestimated total T cell responses. Substantial breadth of spike-specific CD8+ and CD4+ T cell responses was reported after vaccination.

The intended sense of this specimen's treatment or condition label: roughly 19 received Ad26.COV2.S at low or high dose, single or two shots; about five received placebo; per-sample allocation not given. Repertoires of vaccine and placebo recipients were sequenced from samples taken on day 63 after the first injection. Cohort 1b enrolled some 25 adults aged 18-55 years at a single site in Boston, USA, between 29 July and 7 August 2020. Ad26.COV2.S was a replication-incompetent adenovirus type 26 vector that expressed a prefusion-stabilized SARS-CoV-2 spike protein derived from the original Wuhan strain. The immunoSEQ Assay was the method used to sequence TCRbeta CDR3 regions. After extraction, genomic DNA underwent amplification by bias-controlled multiplex PCR, followed by high-throughput sequencing. From the authors' description of their analysis: Collapsing and filtering of sequences were performed to quantify the absolute abundance of each unique TCRbeta CDR3 region. T cell fraction was estimated by normalization of TCRbeta template counts to usable DNA, with usable DNA being measured through amplification of reference genes present in all nucleated cells. Repertoire TCRs were annotated as SARS-CoV-2-specific by exact matching of V gene, CDR3 amino acid sequence and J gene to a known reactive TCR set. The reference SARS-CoV-2 TCR set was obtained from MIRA and was filtered for enrichment in COVID-19-positive ImmuneCODE repertoires, whereby public or cross-reactive TCRs were removed. Based on the MIRA antigens, annotated TCRs were further analysed at the level of specific ORF or position within ORF. Depth was the summed frequency of annotated unique rearrangements, while breadth was defined as annotated unique rearrangements over total unique productive rearrangements. TCR breadth was compared between groups using two-sided Wilcoxon rank-sum tests. TCRdb obtained this table from immuneACCESS and retained in-frame rearrangements with V and J assigned. These tables miss some clones; where compared with another copy, unresolved V genes account for less than half of the shortfall, and the remainder is unexplained. V and J calls and clone size come straight from that table; D and trimming were deduced from the DNA. This sample lists roughly 420,000 clones; nearly 90% were detected once. The top ten constitute about 2.4% of the sample.

The clonotype originates from a person aged 18-65 years who received the Ad26.COV2.S COVID-19 vaccine or a placebo. The sequence joins TRBV7-9 to TRBJ2-2; a weak D assignment points to TRBD2 (6 bases agree). Sequencing used peripheral blood, obtained in a trial of Ad26.COV2.S vaccine versus placebo. At the DNA level, the sequence is TGTGCCAGCAGCGAATTCCGGGACTTTAACACCGGGGAGCTGTTTTTT. Its protein is CASSEFRDFNTGELFF. Extended through the reference TRBV7-9 and TRBJ2-2 proteins, this CDR3 yields the full variable domain: DTGVSQNPRHKITKRGQNVTFRCDPISEHNRLYWYRQTLGQGPEFLTYFQNEAQLEKSRLLSDRFSAERPKGSFSTLEIQRTEQGDSAMYLCASSEFRDFNTGELFFGEGSRLTVL.